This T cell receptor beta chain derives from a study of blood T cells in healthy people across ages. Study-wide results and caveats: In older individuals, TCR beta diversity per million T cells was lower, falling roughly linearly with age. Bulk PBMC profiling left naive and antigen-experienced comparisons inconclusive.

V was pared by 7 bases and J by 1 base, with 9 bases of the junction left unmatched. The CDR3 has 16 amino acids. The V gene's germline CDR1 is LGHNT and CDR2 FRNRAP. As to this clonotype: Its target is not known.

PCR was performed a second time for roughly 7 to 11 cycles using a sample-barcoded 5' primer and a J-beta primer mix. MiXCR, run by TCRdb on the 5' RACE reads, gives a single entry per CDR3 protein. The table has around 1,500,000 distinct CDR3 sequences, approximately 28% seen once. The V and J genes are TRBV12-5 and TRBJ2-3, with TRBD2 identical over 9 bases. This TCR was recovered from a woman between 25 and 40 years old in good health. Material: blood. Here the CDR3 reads CASAPRTSDRTDTQYF. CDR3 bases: TGTGCTAGTGCCCCCCGGACTAGCGATCGCACAGATACGCAGTATTTT.